The 18 T cell receptor beta chains presented below share a single source sample, sequenced in a study of cytomegalovirus exposure and HLA in healthy donors. PCR primers comprised 60 Vbeta and 13 Jbeta primers. Some clones are missing from TCRdb's copy, which holds only in-frame ones; the method was immunoSEQ multiplex PCR. Among more than 90,000 clones, 79% were seen once, and the ten largest hold 2.5% to 3%. Sequencing was done on a sample of PBMCs. The receptors originated from a woman younger than 35 in good health and CMV-seropositive.

The chain recombines TRBV4-1 with TRBJ2-7; 10 positions match TRBD2. After removal of 1 base from V and 4 bases from J, the junction contained 1 base not matched to a gene. CDR1 is MGHRA and CDR2 is YSYEKL in the germline V gene. The length of the CDR3 is 14 residues. CDR3 DNA: TGCGCCAGCAGCCAAGTAGCGGGGGGATACGAGCAGTACTTC. Its translation: CASSQVAGGYEQYF.

The rearrangement uses TRBV19 and TRBJ2-7, with 12 nucleotides matching TRBD2. Germline V CDR1 and CDR2: LNHDA, SQIVND (reference sequence). J gave up 3 bases and V 4 bases, and 4 bases lay outside the gene matches. CDR3 size: 15 residues. The CDR3 bases are TGTGCCAGTAGTACCCTAGCGGGAGGGAACTACGAGCAGTACTTC. It specifies CASSTLAGGNYEQYF.

In nucleotides, the CDR3 is TGCAGTGCTAGATACGGGGAGCTGTTTTTT. Encoded protein: CSARYGELFF. The chain employs TRBV20-1 and TRBJ2-2, with no clear D. Germline loops: CDR1 DFQATT, CDR2 SNEGSKA (reference sequence). The CDR3 extends over 10 amino acids. V was trimmed by 2 bases and J by 7 bases, leaving 2 bases between them.

The chain has TRBV5-3 and TRBJ2-5, with D unresolved. TRBV5-3 is sorted into the ORF group, with uncertain function. The V and J ends lost 0 bases and 7 bases respectively, with 10 bases between them. This CDR3 contains 13 residues. In DNA, the CDR3 is TGTGCCAGAAGCTTGGCTACCCCCGGGACCCAGTACTTC. Translation gives CARSLATPGTQYF.

The chain links TRBV5-6 to TRBJ1-2, with TRBD1 matching over 11 bases. Per the germline V gene, CDR1 is SGHDT and CDR2 is YYEEEE. V lost 0 bases to trimming and J lost 12 bases; unmatched junction nucleotides: 1. The CDR3 runs to 12 residues. CDR3 in DNA: TGTGCCAGCAGCTTGGGGACAGGGGGCAACACCTTC. It yields the protein CASSLGTGGNTF.

This clone was seen only once. The chain combines TRBV25-1 with TRBJ2-4; D is ambiguous. Germline V CDR1 and CDR2: MGHDK, SYGVNS. CDR3 length equals 14 residues. The V end lost 3 bases, the J end lost 6 bases, and 12 bases lay between the germline ends. This chain's CDR3 is CASSDLSTRNIQYF. CDR3 nucleotides: TGTGCCAGCAGTGACCTGTCGACAAGAAACATTCAGTACTTC.

There are a few counts of this clone. This chain joins TRBV10-3 and TRBJ2-3, with 9 bases aligning to TRBD2. This CDR3 region has 16 residues. After removal of 6 bases from V and 4 bases from J, the junction contained 11 bases not matched to a gene. CDR1 is ENHRY and CDR2 is SYGVKD in the germline V gene. The CDR3 DNA reads TGTGCCATCAGGGACAATAGCGGGAGTAGCCCAGATACGCAGTATTTT. Residues: CAIRDNSGSSPDTQYF.

In its sample, this clone was seen a few times. The DNA for the CDR3 is TGTGCCAGCAGCGCGGGTGGCGGAACCTACGAGCAGTACTTC. Translation gives CASSAGGGTYEQYF. V is TRBV5-4 and J is TRBJ2-7; TRBD2 might be the D (5 bases). This CDR3 has 14 residues. Trimming shortened V by 4 bases and J by 2 bases, and 13 bases separated the two germline ends. Germline V gene sequence: CDR1 SGHNT, CDR2 YYREEE (reference sequence).

The chain has TRBV10-3 and TRBJ2-4; 10 bases agree with TRBD2. The CDR3 is made up of 15 amino acids. Per the germline V gene, CDR1 is ENHRY and CDR2 is SYGVKD. With V trimmed by 2 bases and J by 9 bases, 7 bases remained unmatched. The CDR3 DNA sequence: TGTGCCATCAGTGAGCGGCTAGCGGGAGTAGGCATTCAGTACTTC. Its translation: CAISERLAGVGIQYF.

Points on this clone: At one end the junction does not follow the germline gene, possibly because of a read error. This chain's CDR3 is CARSSGTEAFF. The DNA for the CDR3 is TGCGCCAGAAGCTCCGGGACAGAAGCTTTCTTT. The V call is TRBV5-1, the J call TRBJ1-1, with a tentative D call TRBD1 (6 bases). In germline, CDR1 is SGHRS, CDR2 YFSETQ. The CDR3 is 11 amino acids.

This chain connects TRBV5-1 to TRBJ1-2; D perhaps matches TRBD1 (5 bases). The CDR3 consists of 14 residues. The germline V gene has CDR1 SGHRS and CDR2 YFSETQ. V gave up 7 bases and J gave up 2 bases, with 15 bases separating them. The CDR3 DNA reads TGCGCCAGCGGCGGGACCCCCGGGAACTATGGCTACACCTTC. This gives the protein CASGGTPGNYGYTF.

This chain links TRBV19 with TRBJ2-5; D remains ambiguous. The germline CDR1 and CDR2 sequences are LNHDA and SQIVND (reference sequence). CDR3 length: 13 amino acids. V shed 5 bases and J shed 5 bases, with 12 bases lying between them. CDR3 nucleotide sequence: TGTGCCAGTAGTCGGCGGCTAGAGGAGACCCAGTACTTC. Its protein is CASSRRLEETQYF.

This clone has just one count. This chain joins TRBV7-8 and TRBJ2-7; tentatively, D is TRBD1 (5 bases). The CDR3 length is 16 residues. The germline V gene has CDR1 SGHVS and CDR2 FQNEAQ. Trimming shortened V by 5 bases and J by 4 bases, and 21 bases separated the two germline ends. CDR3 sequence: CASSKQTARKFYEQYF. The CDR3 DNA sequence: TGTGCCAGCAGCAAGCAGACAGCCCGTAAGTTTTACGAGCAGTACTTC.

The V gene is TRBV9, the J gene TRBJ2-7; 8 nucleotides align to TRBD1. This CDR3 has 14 amino acids. Trimming removed 5 bases from V and 5 bases from J; junction bases left unmatched: 9. Germline CDR1 and CDR2: SGDLS and YYNGEE. The CDR3 DNA is TGTGCCAGCAGTCGGACAGGGCAAAGGGACGAGCAGTACTTC. Its protein product is CASSRTGQRDEQYF.

The chain is built from TRBV9 and TRBJ2-1, with TRBD2 as a possible D gene (5 bases). The germline CDR1 and CDR2 sequences are SGDLS and YYNGEE. This CDR3 region has 15 residues. V was cut by 3 bases and J by 7 bases, with 17 bases left in between. The CDR3 is CASSERDSAWNEQFF. CDR3 bases: TGTGCCAGCAGCGAGAGGGATAGTGCGTGGAATGAGCAGTTCTTC.

The chain uses TRBV25-1 and TRBJ2-7, with 7 bases matching TRBD1. The length of the CDR3 is 14 residues. Trimming at V came to 7 bases and at J to 2 bases, leaving 8 bases not matched to a gene. The germline gives CDR1 MGHDK, CDR2 SYGVNS. The CDR3 sequence: CASNPSTGTYEQYF. The CDR3 DNA reads as TGTGCCAGCAACCCCTCGACAGGGACCTACGAGCAGTACTTC.

Written as DNA, the CDR3 is TGTGCCAGCAGCGTAGCCGGGGGACGTGAAAAACTGTTTTTT. Encoded protein: CASSVAGGREKLFF. The chain carries TRBV9 and TRBJ1-4; tentatively, D is TRBD1 (5 bases). V gave up 0 bases and J gave up 7 bases, with 10 bases separating them. The germline V gene has CDR1 SGDLS and CDR2 YYNGEE. The CDR3 consists of 14 residues.

This clone showed up just a few times. The chain carries TRBV10-3 and TRBJ2-7, with D perhaps matching TRBD2 (6 bases). Per the germline V gene, CDR1 is ENHRY and CDR2 is SYGVKD. The V end was cut by 8 bases, the J end by 5 bases, with 16 bases between. This CDR3 contains 13 residues. The CDR3 region is CAIRGGTYNEQYF. The CDR3 bases are TGTGCCATCCGTGGCGGGACGTATAACGAGCAGTACTTC.